The 27 T cell receptor beta chains below were found in one sample sequenced in a study of graft-versus-host responses after intestinal transplantation. Their specific antigens are unknown. The repertoire was sequenced with immunoSEQ multiplex PCR; TCRdb's copy has only in-frame clones and lacks some. The sample includes some 85,000 clones, around 93% of them seen just once. The sample here was unstimulated CD8+ T cells sorted from spleen or lymph node cells, taken before transplant. These receptors came from a human donor who was the organ donor for an intestinal transplant.

The chain combines TRBV9 with TRBJ1-4; 7 bases are shared with TRBD1. The J segment lost 8 bases and the V segment lost 2 bases, leaving 9 bases of the junction unmatched. The CDR3 sequence is 15 residues long. CDR1 and CDR2 (germline): SGDLS, YYNGEE. The CDR3: CASSVSLGQREKLFF. The CDR3 bases are TGTGCCAGCAGCGTGAGTTTGGGACAGAGGGAAAAACTGTTTTTT.

J is TRBJ1-1 and V is TRBV7-9, with D tentatively TRBD1 (6 bases). The germline V gene has CDR1 SEHNR and CDR2 FQNEAQ (reference sequence). V was clipped by 4 bases and J by 0 bases, with 18 bases between them. The CDR3 consists of 17 residues. For the CDR3, the DNA is TGTGCCAGCAGCTCCCCCCGGGGACACCAAATGAACACTGAAGCTTTCTTT. Amino acids: CASSSPRGHQMNTEAFF.

This clone was seen only once. V and J are TRBV2 and TRBJ2-7; 11 positions agree with TRBD2. Germline V lookup: CDR1 SNHLY, CDR2 FYNNEI. The CDR3 extends over 15 amino acids. Unmatched junction bases numbered 9, after V lost 7 bases and J lost 4 bases. The DNA for the CDR3 is TGTGCCAGCATGGCTAGCGGGGGGTTTCTGTACGAGCAGTACTTC. This sequence encodes CASMASGGFLYEQYF.

The rearrangement joins TRBV19 to TRBJ1-1; D unclear. Germline assignment: CDR1 LNHDA and CDR2 SQIVND (reference sequence). The V and J ends lost 3 bases and 1 base respectively, with 6 bases between them. The CDR3 is made up of 13 amino acids. The chain's CDR3 is CASSIQSNTEAFF. The CDR3 region has the DNA TGTGCCAGTAGTATCCAGTCGAACACTGAAGCTTTCTTT.

The rearrangement uses TRBV7-6 and TRBJ1-6; tentative D call: TRBD1 (5 bases). The ends were cut back, 3 bases at V and 9 bases at J, with 9 bases in the middle. Germline V gene lookup returns CDR1 SGHVS and CDR2 FNYEAQ. This CDR3 contains 13 residues. The CDR3 region is CASSLGGGSPLHF. The CDR3 DNA follows: TGTGCCAGCAGCTTGGGCGGGGGTTCACCCCTCCACTTT.

The V gene is TRBV5-4, the J gene TRBJ2-5, with TRBD1 matching over 7 bases. The tail of the sequence fits TRBJ2-7 better, so the J call may be wrong. This CDR3 has 14 amino acids. The germline V gene encodes CDR1 SGHNT and CDR2 YYREEE (reference sequence). The CDR3: CASSLAGTDSEQYF. The CDR3 DNA sequence: TGTGCCAGCAGCTTGGCCGGGACAGATTCCGAGCAGTACTTC.

This rearrangement joins TRBV29-1 to TRBJ2-2; possibly TRBD1 for D (6 bases). This CDR3 has 14 residues. CDR1 SQVTM and CDR2 ANQGSEA come from the germline V gene. Trimming removed 3 bases at V and 5 bases at J, with 13 bases between. CDR3 coding DNA: TGCAGCGTTGAGGCAGGGGTAGGAACCGGGGAGCTGTTTTTT. The encoded protein is CSVEAGVGTGELFF.

The rearrangement joins TRBV5-4 to TRBJ2-1; TRBD2 matches 12 bases. V trimming: 4 bases; J trimming: 8 bases; junction bases outside the gene matches: 13. CDR3 length equals 17 residues. CDR1 is SGHNT and CDR2 is YYREEE in the germline V gene (reference sequence). CDR3 DNA: TGTGCCAGCAGCGGGCTAGCGGGGGGGGAGGTTCAGGATGAGCAGTTCTTC. Translated, it gives CASSGLAGGEVQDEQFF.

In this sample, this clone turned up once. The chain is built from TRBV19 and TRBJ2-1; 8 positions agree with TRBD2. Per the germline V gene, CDR1 is LNHDA and CDR2 is SQIVND (reference sequence). With 6 bases clipped from V and 6 bases from J, the junction kept 4 bases outside the gene matches. The CDR3 consists of 13 residues. The CDR3 DNA is TGTGCCAGTAGCCACACTAGCGGCAATGAGCAGTTCTTC. Encoded protein: CASSHTSGNEQFF.

V and J are TRBV7-9 and TRBJ2-7, with 7 nucleotides matching TRBD1. This CDR3 spans 14 amino acids. Germline CDR1 is SEHNR and CDR2 is FQNEAQ (reference sequence). The junction had 6 bases not matched to a gene; V was cut back by 1 base and J by 6 bases. The CDR3 nucleotides are TGTGCCAGCAGCTTAGGACAGGGTGGGGGCGAGCAGTACTTC. As protein: CASSLGQGGGEQYF. Full variable domain (rest looked up from reference TRBV7-9 and TRBJ2-7): DTGVSQNPRHKITKRGQNVTFRCDPISEHNRLYWYRQTLGQGPEFLTYFQNEAQLEKSRLLSDRFSAERPKGSFSTLEIQRTEQGDSAMYLCASSLGQGGGEQYFGPGTRLTVT.

J is TRBJ1-1 and V is TRBV9; 10 nucleotides line up with TRBD1. Trimming removed 3 bases from V and 11 bases from J; junction bases left unmatched: 7. Germline assignment: CDR1 SGDLS and CDR2 YYNGEE. CDR3 length: 13 amino acids. The CDR3 region has the DNA TGTGCCAGCAGCGCACCCGGGACAGGGGTTGCTTTCTTT. It translates to CASSAPGTGVAFF.

The chain links TRBV27 to TRBJ2-3, with D uncertain. The germline V gene has CDR1 MNHEY and CDR2 SMNVEV (reference sequence). Trimming stripped 1 base from V and 3 bases from J, with 14 bases between. The CDR3 extends over 16 amino acids. The CDR3 DNA reads as TGTGCCAGCAGTTTATTCGTCCCCTCCCCGACAGATACGCAGTATTTT. Translating gives CASSLFVPSPTDTQYF.

This clone was found once. This chain links TRBV27 with TRBJ2-7; 9 bases line up with TRBD1. Per germline, CDR1 MNHEY and CDR2 SMNVEV (reference sequence). V was pared by 4 bases and J by 2 bases, with 9 bases of the junction left unmatched. The CDR3 totals 16 residues. As DNA, the CDR3 is TGTGCCAGCAGTTATATCCGGGACAGGGCCACCTACGAGCAGTACTTC. Its protein is CASSYIRDRATYEQYF.

J is TRBJ2-3 and V is TRBV4-3; a weak D match, TRBD1 (5 bases). Germline CDR1 is LGHNA and CDR2 is YSLEER. This CDR3 spans 14 amino acids. V lost 2 bases, J lost 2 bases, and 8 bases lay in between. CDR3 sequence reads: CASSQNRFTDTQYF. The CDR3 DNA is TGCGCCAGCAGCCAAAACAGGTTCACAGATACGCAGTATTTT.

This sequence joins TRBV6-5 and TRBJ2-7; 7 nucleotides agree with TRBD2. This CDR3 region has 15 residues. The junction had 4 bases not matched to a gene; V was cut back by 2 bases and J by 0 bases. The germline CDR1 and CDR2 sequences are MNHEY and SVGAGI. The CDR3 spells CASSYVGGNSYEQYF. The CDR3 nucleotides are TGTGCCAGCAGTTACGTGGGGGGGAACTCCTACGAGCAGTACTTC.

The V call is TRBV7-6, the J call TRBJ2-7; no definite D call. Trimming pared 5 bases from V and 4 bases from J, leaving 12 bases between. The CDR3 extends over 13 amino acids. In germline, CDR1 is SGHVS, CDR2 FNYEAQ. The CDR3 is CASSPSEFYEQYF. Written as DNA, the CDR3 is TGTGCCAGCAGCCCCTCGGAGTTTTACGAGCAGTACTTC.

The V gene is TRBV9, the J gene TRBJ1-1, with D possibly being TRBD1 (5 bases). V was clipped by 0 bases and J by 1 base, with 13 bases between them. CDR1 is SGDLS and CDR2 is YYNGEE in the germline V gene. The CDR3 runs to 16 residues. CDR3 nucleotides: TGTGCCAGCAGCGTAGGCCGTGGAGGGACGAACACTGAAGCTTTCTTT. Translating it yields CASSVGRGGTNTEAFF.

This chain connects TRBV4-1 to TRBJ2-4; TRBD2 agrees at 8 bases. This CDR3 is built from 17 residues. The V gene end was trimmed by 1 base and the J gene end by 3 bases; junction bases not matched to a gene: 8. Germline V gene lookup returns CDR1 MGHRA and CDR2 YSYEKL. The CDR3 reads CASSQGRVAGRKNIQYF. The DNA of the CDR3 is TGCGCCAGCAGCCAAGGGAGGGTAGCGGGGCGCAAAAACATTCAGTACTTC.

J is TRBJ1-5 and V is TRBV6-1; 9 positions agree with TRBD1. Per germline, CDR1 MNHNS and CDR2 SASEGT. The V and J ends lost 4 bases and 5 bases, in that order; junction bases with no gene match: 3. This CDR3 has 14 residues. The CDR3 protein is CASSGGQGYQPQHF. The DNA of the CDR3 is TGTGCCAGCAGTGGGGGACAGGGATATCAGCCCCAGCATTTT.

The chain uses TRBV7-9 and TRBJ2-3; 7 nucleotides align to TRBD2. Germline V CDR1 and CDR2: SEHNR, FQNEAQ (reference sequence). V lost 3 bases, J lost 2 bases, and 11 bases stayed unmatched. The CDR3 is 17 residues long. The CDR3 region is CASSFPQAGPATDTQYF. The CDR3 coding sequence is TGTGCCAGCAGCTTCCCCCAAGCGGGACCAGCCACAGATACGCAGTATTTT.

This clone was found once. The J gene is TRBJ2-1, the V gene TRBV5-1, with D uncertain. Germline V gene data show CDR1 as SGHRS and CDR2 as YFSETQ. The CDR3 loop spans 15 amino acids. Trimming took 6 bases from V and 3 from J, leaving 16 bases between them. The CDR3 sequence: CASNPDRVGYNEQFF. CDR3 bases: TGCGCCAGCAACCCCGATCGGGTGGGCTACAATGAGCAGTTCTTC. The full variable domain, completed using reference TRBV5-1 and TRBJ2-1, is KAGVTQTPRYLIKTRGQQVTLSCSPISGHRSVSWYQQTPGQGLQFLFEYFSETQRNKGNFPGRFSGRQFSNSRSEMNVSTLELGDSALYLCASNPDRVGYNEQFFGPGTRLTVL.

The rearrangement uses TRBV27 and TRBJ2-7, with D perhaps matching TRBD1 (6 bases). Germline CDR1 MNHEY, CDR2 SMNVEV (reference sequence). Trimming stripped 6 bases from V and 0 bases from J, with 15 bases between. This CDR3 has 15 residues. The CDR3 is CASRTGSGDSYEQYF. CDR3 nucleotides: TGTGCCAGCAGAACAGGATCAGGGGACTCCTACGAGCAGTACTTC.

The sample holds a few counts of this clone. The V call is TRBV7-9, the J call TRBJ1-3; a possible D gene is TRBD1 (6 bases). The V gene's germline CDR1 is SEHNR and CDR2 FQNEAQ (reference sequence). The ends were cut back, 2 bases at V and 4 bases at J, with 12 bases in the middle. This CDR3 is 15 amino acids long. The CDR3, as DNA: TGTGCCAGCAGCTTACAGGGGTTAAGAGGAAACACCATATATTTT. Translated, it gives CASSLQGLRGNTIYF.

This sequence joins TRBV7-9 and TRBJ1-1; no firm D call. This CDR3 region has 15 residues. CDR1 is SEHNR and CDR2 is FQNEAQ in the germline V gene (reference sequence). With 6 bases removed from V and 3 bases from J, the gap between germline ends came to 17 bases. The CDR3 region is CASSSTEPKYTEAFF. Written as DNA, the CDR3 is TGTGCCAGCAGTTCAACAGAGCCCAAGTACACTGAAGCTTTCTTT.

The chain has TRBV7-2 and TRBJ1-4; the D gene is possibly TRBD1 (5 bases). The CDR3 is made up of 15 amino acids. The germline CDR1 and CDR2 sequences are SGHTA and FQGNSA. V was pared by 2 bases and J by 3 bases, with 10 bases between. In DNA, the CDR3 is TGTGCCAGCAGCTTACAAGGGGTACCTAATGAAAAACTGTTTTTT. Translation gives CASSLQGVPNEKLFF.

V and J are TRBV6-5 and TRBJ2-7; 8 bases line up with TRBD1. V gave up 10 bases and J gave up 2 bases; unmatched junction bases: 13. The CDR3 has 15 amino acids. CDR1 is MNHEY and CDR2 is SVGAGI in the germline V gene. CDR3 loop: CATHPTGTGTYEQYF. CDR3 DNA sequence: TGTGCCACCCACCCTACCGGGACAGGCACCTACGAGCAGTACTTC.

The chain joins TRBV9 to TRBJ2-5; D gene unclear. Trimming left V 5 bases short and J 4 bases short, with 15 bases between. The germline CDR1 and CDR2 sequences are SGDLS and YYNGEE. The CDR3 contains 14 residues. DNA for the CDR3: TGTGCCAGCAGTACAGACACCCTGGGAGAGACCCAGTACTTC. This codes for CASSTDTLGETQYF.